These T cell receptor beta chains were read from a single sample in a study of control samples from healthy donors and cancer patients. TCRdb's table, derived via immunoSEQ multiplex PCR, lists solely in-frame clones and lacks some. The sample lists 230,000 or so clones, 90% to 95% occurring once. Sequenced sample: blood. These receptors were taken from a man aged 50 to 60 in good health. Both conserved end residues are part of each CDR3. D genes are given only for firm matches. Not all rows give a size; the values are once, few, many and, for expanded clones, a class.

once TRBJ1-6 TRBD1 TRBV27 CASSRDRAEHPLHF TGTGCCAGCAGTCGGGACAGGGCCGAACACCCCCTCCACTTT
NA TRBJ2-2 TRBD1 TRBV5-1 CASKPGTVNTGELFF TGCGCCAGCAAACCCGGGACAGTGAACACCGGGGAGCTGTTTTTT
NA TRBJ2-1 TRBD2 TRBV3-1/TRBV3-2 CASSQAGLPLNEQFF TGTGCCAGCAGTCAAGCGGGGCTACCCCTCAATGAGCAGTTCTTC
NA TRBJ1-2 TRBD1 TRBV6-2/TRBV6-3 CASSQGQFYGYTF TGTGCCAGCAGCCAGGGACAGTTCTATGGCTACACCTTC
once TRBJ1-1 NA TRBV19 CASSTSQTANTEAFF TGTGCCAGTAGTACCAGTCAGACCGCGAACACTGAAGCTTTCTTT
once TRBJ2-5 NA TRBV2 CASTYNREETQYF TGTGCCAGCACGTATAACAGGGAGGAGACCCAGTACTTC
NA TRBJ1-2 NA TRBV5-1 CASSPWPGEPGYTF TGCGCCAGCAGTCCCTGGCCCGGCGAGCCTGGCTACACCTTC
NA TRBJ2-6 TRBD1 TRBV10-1 CASSSGTAGANVLTF TGCGCCAGCAGTTCCGGGACAGCTGGGGCCAACGTCCTGACTTTC
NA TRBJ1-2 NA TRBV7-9 CASSFGSNYGYTF TGTGCCAGCAGCTTCGGGAGTAACTATGGCTACACCTTC
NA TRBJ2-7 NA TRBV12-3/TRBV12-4 CASSPYFSGQYF TGTGCCAGCAGTCCTTACTTCTCGGGGCAGTACTTC
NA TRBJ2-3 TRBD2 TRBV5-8 CASSLGLVNGLDTQYF TGTGCCAGCAGCTTAGGACTAGTCAACGGACTGGATACGCAGTATTTT
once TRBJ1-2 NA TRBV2 CASSPSGLANYGYTF TGTGCCAGCAGTCCTTCAGGCCTAGCTAACTATGGCTACACCTTC
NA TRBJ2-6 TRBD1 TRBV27 CASSPHRGTGANVLTF TGTGCCAGCAGTCCCCACAGGGGGACTGGGGCCAACGTCCTGACTTTC
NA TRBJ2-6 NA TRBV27 CASSVYAAGANVLTF TGTGCCAGCAGTGTATATGCTGCTGGGGCCAACGTCCTGACTTTC
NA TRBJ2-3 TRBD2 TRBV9 CASSVGIPLAGGGVVQYF TGTGCCAGCAGCGTAGGGATCCCCCTAGCGGGGGGCGGGGTAGTGCAGTATTTT